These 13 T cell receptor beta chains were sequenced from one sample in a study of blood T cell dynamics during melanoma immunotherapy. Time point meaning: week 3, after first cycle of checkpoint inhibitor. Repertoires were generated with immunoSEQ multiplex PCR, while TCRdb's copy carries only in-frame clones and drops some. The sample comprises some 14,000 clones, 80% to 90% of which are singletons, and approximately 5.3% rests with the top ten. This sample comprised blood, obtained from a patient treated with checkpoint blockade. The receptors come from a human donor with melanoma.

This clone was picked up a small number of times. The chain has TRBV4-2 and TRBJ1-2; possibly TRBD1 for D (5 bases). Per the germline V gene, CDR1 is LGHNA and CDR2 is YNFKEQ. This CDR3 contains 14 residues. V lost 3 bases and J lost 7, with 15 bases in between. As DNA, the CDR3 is TGTGCCAGCAGCCATACAGGATTGGGGGTTGGCTACACCTTC. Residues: CASSHTGLGVGYTF.

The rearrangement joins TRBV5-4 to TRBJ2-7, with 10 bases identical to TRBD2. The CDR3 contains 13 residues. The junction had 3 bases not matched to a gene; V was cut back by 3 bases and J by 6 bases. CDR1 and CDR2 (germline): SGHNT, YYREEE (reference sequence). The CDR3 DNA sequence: TGTGCCAGCAGCTATCAGCGGGAGGGCGAGCAGTACTTC. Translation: CASSYQREGEQYF.

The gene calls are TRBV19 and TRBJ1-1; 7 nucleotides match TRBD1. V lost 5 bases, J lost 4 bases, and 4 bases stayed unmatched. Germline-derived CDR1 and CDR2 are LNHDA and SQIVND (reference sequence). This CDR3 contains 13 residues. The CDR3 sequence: CASSQGGGTEAFF. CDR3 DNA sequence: TGTGCCAGTAGTCAGGGGGGAGGCACTGAAGCTTTCTTT.

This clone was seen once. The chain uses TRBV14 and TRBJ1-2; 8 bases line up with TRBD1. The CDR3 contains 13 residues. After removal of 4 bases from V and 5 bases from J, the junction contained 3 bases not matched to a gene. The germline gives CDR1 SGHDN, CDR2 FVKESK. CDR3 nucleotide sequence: TGTGCCAGCAGCCTCGGACAGGGATATGGCTACACCTTC. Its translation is CASSLGQGYGYTF.

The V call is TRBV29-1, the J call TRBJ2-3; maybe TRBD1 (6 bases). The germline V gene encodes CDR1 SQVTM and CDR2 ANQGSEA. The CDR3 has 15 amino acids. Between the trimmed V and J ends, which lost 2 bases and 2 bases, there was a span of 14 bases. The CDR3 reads CSVELTGTDTDTQYF. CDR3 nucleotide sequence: TGCAGCGTTGAACTTACAGGGACGGACACAGATACGCAGTATTTT.

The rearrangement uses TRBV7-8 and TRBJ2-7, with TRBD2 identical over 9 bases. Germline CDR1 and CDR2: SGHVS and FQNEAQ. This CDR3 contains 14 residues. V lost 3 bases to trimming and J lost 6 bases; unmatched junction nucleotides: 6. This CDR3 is CASSLRDSGSEQYF. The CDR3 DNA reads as TGTGCCAGCAGCTTGAGGGATAGCGGGAGCGAGCAGTACTTC.

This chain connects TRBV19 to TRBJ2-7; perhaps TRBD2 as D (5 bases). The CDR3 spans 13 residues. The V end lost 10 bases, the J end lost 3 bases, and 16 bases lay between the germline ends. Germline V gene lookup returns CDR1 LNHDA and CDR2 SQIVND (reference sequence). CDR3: CATRERGDYEQYF. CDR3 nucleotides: TGTGCCACCAGAGAACGGGGAGACTACGAGCAGTACTTC. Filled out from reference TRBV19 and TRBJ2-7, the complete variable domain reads DGGITQSPKYLFRKEGQNVTLSCEQNLNHDAMYWYRQDPGQGLRLIYYSQIVNDFQKGDIAEGYSVSREKKESFPLTVTSAQKNPTAFYLCATRERGDYEQYFGPGTRLTVT.

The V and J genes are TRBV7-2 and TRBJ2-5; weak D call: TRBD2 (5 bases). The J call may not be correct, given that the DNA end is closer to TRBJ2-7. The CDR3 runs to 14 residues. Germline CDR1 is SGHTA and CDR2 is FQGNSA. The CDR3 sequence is CASSGDYFAYEQYF. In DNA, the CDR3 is TGTGCCAGCAGCGGTGACTACTTTGCCTACGAGCAGTACTTC.

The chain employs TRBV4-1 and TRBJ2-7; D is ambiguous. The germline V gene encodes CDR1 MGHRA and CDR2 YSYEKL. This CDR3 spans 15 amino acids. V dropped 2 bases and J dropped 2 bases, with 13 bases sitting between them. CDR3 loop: CASSQLVEGPYEQYF. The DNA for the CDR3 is TGCGCCAGCAGCCAATTAGTCGAAGGCCCCTACGAGCAGTACTTC.

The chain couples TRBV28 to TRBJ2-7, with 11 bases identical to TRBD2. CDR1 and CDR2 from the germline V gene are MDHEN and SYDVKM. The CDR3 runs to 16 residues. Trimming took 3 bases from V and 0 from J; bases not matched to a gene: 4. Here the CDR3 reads CASSFTSGGVSYEQYF. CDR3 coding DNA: TGTGCCAGCAGTTTTACTAGCGGGGGCGTCTCCTACGAGCAGTACTTC.

CDR3: CASSLAGQTRNTEAFF. The CDR3 DNA sequence: TGTGCCAGCAGCTTAGCTGGGCAGACGAGGAACACTGAAGCTTTCTTT. The chain has TRBV11-1 and TRBJ1-1; D ambiguous. V was pared by 0 bases and J by 1 base, with 12 bases between. Germline loops: CDR1 SGHAT, CDR2 FQDESV (reference sequence). The CDR3 is made up of 16 amino acids.

The CDR3 DNA follows: TGTGCCAGCAGCTTAGTTGGGACAGGGGGCGCACAGGGAAACACCATATATTTT. Encoded protein: CASSLVGTGGAQGNTIYF. The rearrangement uses TRBV7-2 and TRBJ1-3, with 12 bases lining up with TRBD1. The CDR3 loop spans 18 amino acids. CDR1 is SGHTA and CDR2 is FQGNSA in the germline V gene. V gave up 1 base and J gave up 4 bases; unmatched junction bases: 8.

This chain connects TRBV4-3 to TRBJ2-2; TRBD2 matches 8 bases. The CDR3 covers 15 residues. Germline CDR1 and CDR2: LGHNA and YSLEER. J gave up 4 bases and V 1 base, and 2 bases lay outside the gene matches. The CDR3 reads CASSQVSGSTGELFF. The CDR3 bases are TGCGCCAGCAGCCAAGTAAGCGGGAGCACCGGGGAGCTGTTTTTT.